This is a list of T cell receptor beta chains from one sample in a study of T-cell reconstitution after alpha-beta-depleted transplantation in children. TCRdb used MiXCR to reprocess the PCR reads, holding one entry per CDR3 protein. The sample includes some 590,000 distinct CDR3 sequences, under 12% seen only once; the top ten take less than 4.5%. The sequenced sample was PBMCs from the stem cell graft donor, obtained from the stem cell graft. Receptor source: a human donor who donated a stem cell graft to a child with acute myeloid leukemia. CDR3s leave out the opening cysteine and the closing phenylalanine or tryptophan. Fields, in order: V gene, CDR3 protein.

>TRBV20-1
SATGGDAGYGYT
>TRBV10-3
AISESTSFYNEQF
>TRBV27
ASSGNRRPYEQY
>TRBV5-1
ASSGTSGNYEQY
>TRBV28
ASSTVHEQY
>TRBV5-1
ASSFNPAGNTGELF
>TRBV4-1
ASSQDTAGKLGETQY
>TRBV12-5
ASGSTSGLINEQF
>TRBV4-2
ASSQLAGGLTDTQY
>TRBV20-1
SAGTSGRGTQY
>TRBV18
ASSPSPGTDAALF
>TRBV27
ASSFTGTSGPSYNEQF
>TRBV6-2/TRBV6-3
ASTDGGAGTGELF
>TRBV25-1
ASTQAGNHEQY
>TRBV6-5
ASSRAPSYSNTEAF
>TRBV29-1
SVRPWRENTEAF
>TRBV6-5
ASSAGAPYSYNEQF
>TRBV7-9
ASSPLLAGGRKTQY
>TRBV28
ASSDTPQPGLLSYNEQF
>TRBV19
ASCSGSFDNEQF
>TRBV20-1
SAEGLAAYNEQF
>TRBV4-2
ASSQVTGRNEKLF